A selection of T cell receptor beta chains follows, all from one sample in a study of blood T cells in healthy people across ages. One entry per CDR3 protein results from TCRdb running MiXCR on the 5' RACE reads. The sample lists some 780,000 distinct CDR3 sequences; 56% were seen once. Sequenced: blood. The receptors come from a man in his forties in good health. The CDR3 runs from the conserved cysteine through the conserved F or W. Fields, in order: J gene, clone size, V gene, CDR3 protein. Clone size is shown for a subset of rows, as once, few, many or a class of expanded clone.

>TRBJ2-5|.|TRBV7-2
CASSFHGTPQETQYF
>TRBJ2-1|.|TRBV6-5
CASSMGVSYNEQFF
>TRBJ2-1|once|TRBV12-3/TRBV12-4
CASRLSGRHYDEQFF
>TRBJ1-2|once|TRBV24-1
CATSDSYQEEDYGYTF
>TRBJ2-6|.|TRBV2
CASSIDRAAGANVLTF
>TRBJ1-6|.|TRBV6-5
CASRFGQPVNSPLHF
>TRBJ2-2|.|TRBV12-3/TRBV12-4
CASRSGRVTGELFF
>TRBJ1-2|few|TRBV5-1
CASSLERGNYGYTF
>TRBJ1-5|.|TRBV20-1
CSASEKGGPTLNQPQHF
>TRBJ2-1|.|TRBV27
CASKEKPYNEQFF
>TRBJ2-3|once|TRBV20-1
CSAFSARTDTQYF
>TRBJ1-2|few|TRBV29-1
CSVEDPGDYGYTF
>TRBJ1-5|few|TRBV24-1
CATSGPGRQPQHF
>TRBJ1-2|.|TRBV7-2
CASSRAFGRGASDNYGYTF
>TRBJ2-7|.|TRBV2
CASSEFLEQYF
>TRBJ1-2|.|TRBV20-1
CSARVRVEEYGYTF
>TRBJ2-5|.|TRBV5-1
CASSLTGDVETQYF
>TRBJ1-1|few|TRBV7-2
CASSPFGHRMNTEAFF
>TRBJ2-7|few|TRBV5-6
CASSSTGRGYEQYF
>TRBJ1-1|.|TRBV29-1
CSGSEGGDTEAFF
>TRBJ2-1|.|TRBV7-2
CASSLWGRAGVDEQFF
>TRBJ2-5|many|TRBV29-1
CSVDGRVGGWETQYF
>TRBJ1-1|.|TRBV27
CASSDTPGAVNTEAFF
>TRBJ1-2|.|TRBV2
CASSTKQGAPDGYTF
>TRBJ1-2|.|TRBV6-1
CATTGLAPYGYTF
>TRBJ2-5|.|TRBV20-1
CSAPRAGAPQETQYF
>TRBJ2-7|few|TRBV9
CASSAHEGLRYEQYF
>TRBJ1-6|few|TRBV6-5
CASMVRGGSPLHF
>TRBJ2-5|.|TRBV11-1
CASSLATSGNNEQYF